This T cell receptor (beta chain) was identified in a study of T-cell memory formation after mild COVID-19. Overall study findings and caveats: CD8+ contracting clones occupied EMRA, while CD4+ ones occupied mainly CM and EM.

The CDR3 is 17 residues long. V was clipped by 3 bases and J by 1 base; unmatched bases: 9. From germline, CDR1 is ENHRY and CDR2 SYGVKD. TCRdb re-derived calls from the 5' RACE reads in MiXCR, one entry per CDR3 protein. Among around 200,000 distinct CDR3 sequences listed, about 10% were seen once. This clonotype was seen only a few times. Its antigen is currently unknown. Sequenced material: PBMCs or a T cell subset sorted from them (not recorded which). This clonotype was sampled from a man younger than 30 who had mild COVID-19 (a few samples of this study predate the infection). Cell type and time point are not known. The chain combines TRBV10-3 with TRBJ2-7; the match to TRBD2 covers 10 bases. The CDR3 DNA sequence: TGTGCCATCAGTGACTCAGCGGGGGGGCCCCGGTCCTACGAGCAGTACTTC. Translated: CAISDSAGGPRSYEQYF.